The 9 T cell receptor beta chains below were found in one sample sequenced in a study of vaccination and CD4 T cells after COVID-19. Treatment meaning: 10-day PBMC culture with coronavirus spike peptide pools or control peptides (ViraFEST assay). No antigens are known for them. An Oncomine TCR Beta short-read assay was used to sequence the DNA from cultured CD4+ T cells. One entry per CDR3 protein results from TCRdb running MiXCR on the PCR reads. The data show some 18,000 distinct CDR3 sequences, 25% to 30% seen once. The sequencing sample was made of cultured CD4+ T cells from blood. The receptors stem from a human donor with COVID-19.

CDR3 sequence: CASSPRTGRASGNTIYF. In DNA, the CDR3 is TGTGCCAGCAGCCCGAGGACAGGGAGGGCCTCTGGAAACACCATATATTTT. The chain combines TRBV7-9 with TRBJ1-3, with TRBD1 matching 8 bases. The ends lost 5 bases at V and 0 bases at J; junction bases unmatched: 9. Germline assignment: CDR1 SEHNR and CDR2 FQNEAQ (reference sequence). This CDR3 is built from 17 residues.

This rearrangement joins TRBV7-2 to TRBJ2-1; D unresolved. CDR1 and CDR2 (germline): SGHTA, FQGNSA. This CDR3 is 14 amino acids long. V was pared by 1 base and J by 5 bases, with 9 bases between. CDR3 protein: CASSLVSRDNEQFF. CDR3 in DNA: TGTGCCAGCAGCTTAGTTTCTAGGGACAATGAGCAGTTCTTC.

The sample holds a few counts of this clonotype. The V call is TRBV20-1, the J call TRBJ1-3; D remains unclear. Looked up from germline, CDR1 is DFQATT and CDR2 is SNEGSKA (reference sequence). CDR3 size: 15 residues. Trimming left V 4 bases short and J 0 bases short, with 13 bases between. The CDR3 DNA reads TGCAGTGCTAAACCTATCGGTAGCTCTGGAAACACCATATATTTT. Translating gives CSAKPIGSSGNTIYF.

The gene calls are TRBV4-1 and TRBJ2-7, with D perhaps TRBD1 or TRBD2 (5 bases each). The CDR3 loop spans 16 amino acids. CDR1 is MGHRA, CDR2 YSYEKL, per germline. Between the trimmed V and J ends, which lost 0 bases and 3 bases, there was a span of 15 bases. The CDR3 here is CASSQERGRLYYEQYF. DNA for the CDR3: TGCGCCAGCAGCCAAGAGAGGGGCAGGCTTTACTACGAGCAGTACTTC.

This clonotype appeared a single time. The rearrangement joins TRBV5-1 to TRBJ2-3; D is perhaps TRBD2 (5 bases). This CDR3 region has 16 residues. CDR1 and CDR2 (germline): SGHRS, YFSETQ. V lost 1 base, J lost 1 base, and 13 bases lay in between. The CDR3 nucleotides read TGCGCCAGCAGCTTGCGTGGTCTAGCCGGCACAGATACGCAGTATTTT. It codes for CASSLRGLAGTDTQYF.

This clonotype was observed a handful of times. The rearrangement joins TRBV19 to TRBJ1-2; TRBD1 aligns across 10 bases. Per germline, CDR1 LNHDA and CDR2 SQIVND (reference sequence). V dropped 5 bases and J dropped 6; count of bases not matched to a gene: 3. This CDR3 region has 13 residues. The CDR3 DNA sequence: TGTGCCAGTAGTCCGACAGGGGGCGATGGCTACACCTTC. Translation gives CASSPTGGDGYTF.

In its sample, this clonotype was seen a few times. For the CDR3, the DNA is TGCAGCGTTGAAGACAGACAAGAGACCCAGTACTTC. This codes for CSVEDRQETQYF. J is TRBJ2-5 and V is TRBV29-1, with no clear D. The CDR3 consists of 12 residues. The germline V and J ends were trimmed by 0 bases and 2 bases, with 4 bases remaining between them. Germline CDR1 is SQVTM and CDR2 is ANQGSEA.

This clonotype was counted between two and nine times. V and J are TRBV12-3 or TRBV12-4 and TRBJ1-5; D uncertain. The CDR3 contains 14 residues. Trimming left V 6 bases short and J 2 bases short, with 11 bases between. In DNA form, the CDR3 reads TGTGCCAGCAGCCGCGAATGGGGCAATCAGCCCCAGCATTTT. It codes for CASSREWGNQPQHF.

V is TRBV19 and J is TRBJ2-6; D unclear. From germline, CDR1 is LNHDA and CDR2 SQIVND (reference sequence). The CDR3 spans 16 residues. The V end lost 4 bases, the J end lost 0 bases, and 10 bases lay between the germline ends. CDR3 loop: CASSTGTPSGANVLTF. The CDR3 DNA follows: TGTGCCAGTAGTACAGGTACCCCCTCTGGGGCCAACGTCCTGACTTTC.